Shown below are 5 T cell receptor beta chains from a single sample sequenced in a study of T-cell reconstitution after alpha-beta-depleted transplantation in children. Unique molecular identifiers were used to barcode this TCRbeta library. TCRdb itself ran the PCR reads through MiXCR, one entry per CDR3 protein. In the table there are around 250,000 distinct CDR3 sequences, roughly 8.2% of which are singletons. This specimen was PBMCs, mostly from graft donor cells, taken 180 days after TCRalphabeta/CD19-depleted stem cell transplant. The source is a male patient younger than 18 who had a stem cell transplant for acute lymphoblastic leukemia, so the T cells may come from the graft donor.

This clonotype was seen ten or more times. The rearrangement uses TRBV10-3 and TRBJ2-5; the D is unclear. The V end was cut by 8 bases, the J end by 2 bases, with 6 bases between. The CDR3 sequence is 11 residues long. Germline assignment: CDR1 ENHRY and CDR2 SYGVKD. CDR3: CAIGQQETQYF. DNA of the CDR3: TGTGCCATCGGGCAGCAAGAGACCCAGTACTTC.

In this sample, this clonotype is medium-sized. CDR3 region: CASSYGDRATEAFF. CDR3 nucleotides: TGTGCCAGCAGTTACGGGGACAGGGCCACTGAAGCTTTCTTT. The chain combines TRBV6-5 with TRBJ1-1, with TRBD1 matching 9 bases. V lost 2 bases to trimming and J lost 4 bases; unmatched junction nucleotides: 2. The germline V gene has CDR1 MNHEY and CDR2 SVGAGI. The CDR3 has 14 residues.

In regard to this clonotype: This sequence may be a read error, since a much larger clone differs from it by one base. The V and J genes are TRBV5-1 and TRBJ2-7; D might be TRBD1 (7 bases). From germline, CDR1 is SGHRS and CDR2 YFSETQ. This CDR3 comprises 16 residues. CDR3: CASSWGDRPSTYEHYF. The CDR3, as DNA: TGCGCCAGCAGCTGGGGGGACAGACCTTCCACCTACGAGCATTACTTC.

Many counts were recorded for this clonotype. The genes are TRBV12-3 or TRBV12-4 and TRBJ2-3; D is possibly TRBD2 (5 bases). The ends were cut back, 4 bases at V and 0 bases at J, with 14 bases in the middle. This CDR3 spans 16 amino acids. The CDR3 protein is CASSSPSWTSTDTQYF. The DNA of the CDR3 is TGTGCCAGCAGTTCCCCTTCTTGGACTAGCACAGATACGCAGTATTTT.

The CDR3 coding sequence is TGTGCCAGCACGCTAGCGGTCGCGAACACCGGGGAGCTGTTTTTT. This codes for CASTLAVANTGELFF. This chain connects TRBV6-1 to TRBJ2-2; 7 nucleotides align to TRBD2. CDR1 is MNHNS, CDR2 SASEGT, per germline. The CDR3 spans 15 residues. J gave up 0 bases and V 7 bases, and 5 bases lay outside the gene matches.